Presented here are 9 T cell receptor beta chains from one specimen sequenced in a study of T cell changes during pregnancy in multiple sclerosis. Assay: immunoSEQ multiplex PCR; the TCRdb copy retains only in-frame clones and omits some. The sample comprises roughly 38,000 clones, about 90% of which are singletons, and 1.5% to 2% rests with the top ten. Sequenced here: CD4+ T cells from peripheral blood mononuclear cells, sampled after pregnancy. These receptors were obtained from a female donor in good health, enrolled as a control in a pregnancy study.

This rearrangement joins TRBV28 to TRBJ1-2; tentatively, D is TRBD1 (5 bases). V dropped 10 bases and J dropped 2 bases, with 14 bases sitting between them. CDR3 length: 13 amino acids. Germline V gene data show CDR1 as MDHEN and CDR2 as SYDVKM. The CDR3 sequence is CAIQNPGNYGYTF. CDR3 nucleotide sequence: TGTGCCATCCAGAACCCAGGGAACTATGGCTACACCTTC.

This clone was seen a handful of times. This chain links TRBV28 with TRBJ1-6; D remains unclear. The CDR3 contains 14 residues. V was clipped by 6 bases and J by 11 bases, with 17 bases between them. Germline V CDR1 and CDR2: MDHEN, SYDVKM. The CDR3 loop reads CASRLTGEGTPLHF. The DNA for the CDR3 is TGTGCCAGCAGGTTAACGGGAGAGGGAACACCCCTCCACTTT.

This chain connects TRBV28 to TRBJ1-1, with D maybe TRBD1 (6 bases). Trimming took 8 bases from V and 2 from J, leaving 18 bases between them. Germline CDR1 reads MDHEN; CDR2 reads SYDVKM. This CDR3 is 15 amino acids long. CDR3 amino acids: CASPRSGQINTEAFF. The CDR3 region has the DNA TGTGCCAGCCCCAGGAGCGGACAGATAAACACTGAAGCTTTCTTT.

The count of this clone is one. The chain recombines TRBV7-2 with TRBJ1-1; D gene ambiguous. The length of the CDR3 is 13 residues. Trimming stripped 4 bases from V and 0 bases from J, with 6 bases between. Germline V lookup: CDR1 SGHTA, CDR2 FQGNSA. The CDR3 loop is CASSSSVNTEAFF. For the CDR3, the DNA is TGTGCCAGCAGCTCTTCCGTGAACACTGAAGCTTTCTTT.

The J gene is TRBJ2-1, the V gene TRBV10-3; TRBD2 matches 7 bases. Per germline, CDR1 ENHRY and CDR2 SYGVKD. The CDR3 runs 14 residues. Germline trimming cut 11 bases from V and 7 bases from J; bases unmatched to any gene: 14. CDR3 DNA: TGTGCCGTTCGCCAAGGGCTAGCGGATAATGAGCAGTTCTTC. Protein: CAVRQGLADNEQFF.

The chain joins TRBV6-5 to TRBJ1-1; D may be TRBD1 (6 bases). The CDR3 runs 14 residues. Trimming left V 5 bases short and J 2 bases short, with 12 bases between. CDR1 is MNHEY, CDR2 SVGAGI, per germline. The CDR3 region is CASSPGTLNTEAFF. The CDR3, as DNA: TGTGCCAGCAGTCCCGGGACACTAAACACTGAAGCTTTCTTT.

The rearrangement uses TRBV5-1 and TRBJ1-6; D call uncertain. V dropped 4 bases and J dropped 0 bases, with 14 bases sitting between them. The V gene's germline CDR1 is SGHRS and CDR2 YFSETQ. The CDR3 is 17 amino acids. This CDR3 is CASSQKAVDSYNSPLHF. The CDR3 DNA follows: TGCGCCAGCAGCCAGAAGGCGGTAGACTCCTATAATTCACCCCTCCACTTT.

The J gene is TRBJ1-3, the V gene TRBV5-1, with TRBD1 matching over 7 bases. After removal of 2 bases from V and 1 base from J, the junction contained 3 bases not matched to a gene. CDR3 length: 15 amino acids. Germline-derived CDR1 and CDR2 are SGHRS and YFSETQ. The CDR3 coding sequence is TGCGCCAGCAGCTTACAGGGGAAGTCTGGAAACACCATATATTTT. Residues: CASSLQGKSGNTIYF. Drawing the rest from reference TRBV5-1 and TRBJ1-3, the complete variable domain is KAGVTQTPRYLIKTRGQQVTLSCSPISGHRSVSWYQQTPGQGLQFLFEYFSETQRNKGNFPGRFSGRQFSNSRSEMNVSTLELGDSALYLCASSLQGKSGNTIYFGEGSWLTVV.

This clone was counted a single time. The chain employs TRBV7-8 and TRBJ2-1, with TRBD1 identical over 7 bases. The V gene's germline CDR1 is SGHVS and CDR2 FQNEAQ. The CDR3 is made up of 15 amino acids. V lost 6 bases to trimming and J lost 5 bases; unmatched junction nucleotides: 10. The CDR3 nucleotides read TGTGCCAGCAGTACCTTCGACAGGGCACACAATGAGCAGTTCTTC. This gives the protein CASSTFDRAHNEQFF.